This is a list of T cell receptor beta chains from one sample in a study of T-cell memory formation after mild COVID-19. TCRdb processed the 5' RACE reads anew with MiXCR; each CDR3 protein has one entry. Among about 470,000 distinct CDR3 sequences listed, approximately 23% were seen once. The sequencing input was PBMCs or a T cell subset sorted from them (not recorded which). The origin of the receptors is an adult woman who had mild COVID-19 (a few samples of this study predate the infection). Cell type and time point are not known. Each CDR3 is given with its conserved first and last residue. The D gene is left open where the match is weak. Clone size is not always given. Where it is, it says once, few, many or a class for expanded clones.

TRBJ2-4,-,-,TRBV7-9,CASSPDTLAKNIQYF,TGTGCCAGCAGCCCCGACACTCTAGCCAAAAACATTCAGTACTTC
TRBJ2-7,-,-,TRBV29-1,CSGSRGPYYEQYF,TGCAGCGGTTCGCGCGGGCCTTATTACGAGCAGTACTTC
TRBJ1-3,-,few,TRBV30,CAWTHPISGKGGNTIYF,TGTGCCTGGACCCACCCGATCTCCGGGAAAGGTGGAAACACCATATATTTT
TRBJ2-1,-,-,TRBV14,CASSQAGRYNEQFF,TGTGCCAGCAGCCAGGCGGGACGGTACAATGAGCAGTTCTTC
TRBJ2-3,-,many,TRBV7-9,CASSFGLDTQYF,TGTGCCAGCAGCTTTGGACTAGATACGCAGTATTTT
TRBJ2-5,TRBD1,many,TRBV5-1,CASSRSGGWETQYF,TGCGCCAGCAGTCGATCAGGGGGATGGGAGACCCAGTACTTC
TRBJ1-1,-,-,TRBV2,CASSPRTFGNTEAFF,TGTGCCAGCAGTCCGAGGACGTTTGGGAACACTGAAGCTTTCTTT
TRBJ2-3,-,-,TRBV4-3,CASSQDVTPTDTQYF,TGCGCCAGCAGCCAAGATGTTACCCCCACAGATACGCAGTATTTT
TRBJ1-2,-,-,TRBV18,CASSGRNYGYTF,TGTGCCAGCTCAGGCAGGAACTATGGCTACACCTTC
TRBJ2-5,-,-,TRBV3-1,CASSQNGLKETQYF,TGTGCCAGCAGCCAAAACGGTCTGAAAGAGACCCAGTACTTC
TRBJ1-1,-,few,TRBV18,CASSPKAGTEAFF,TGTGCCAGCTCACCTAAAGCAGGTACTGAAGCTTTCTTT
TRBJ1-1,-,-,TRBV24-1,CATPLAQGTSEAFF,TGTGCCACCCCCCTCGCCCAGGGAACCTCTGAAGCTTTCTTT
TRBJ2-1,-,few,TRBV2,CASRGRAYNEQFF,TGTGCCAGCAGGGGACGGGCCTACAATGAGCAGTTCTTC
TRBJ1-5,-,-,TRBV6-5,CASSYSGYNQPQHF,TGTGCCAGCAGTTACTCTGGGTACAATCAGCCCCAGCATTTT
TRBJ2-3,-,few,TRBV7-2,CASSDPGRERTDTQYF,TGTGCCAGCAGCGATCCGGGCCGTGAAAGGACAGATACGCAGTATTTT
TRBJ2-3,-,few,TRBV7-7,CASSLSSAGADTQYF,TGTGCCAGCAGCTTATCATCTGCCGGGGCAGATACGCAGTATTTT
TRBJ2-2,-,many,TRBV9,CASSVFIGELFF,TGTGCCAGCAGCGTATTTATCGGGGAGCTGTTTTTT
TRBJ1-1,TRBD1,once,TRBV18,CASSPLGQGHTEAFF,TGTGCCAGCTCACCTCTTGGACAGGGGCACACTGAAGCTTTCTTT
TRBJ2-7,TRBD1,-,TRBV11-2,CASSSGTGTVSYEQYF,TGTGCCAGCAGTTCCGGGACAGGTACAGTATCCTACGAGCAGTACTTC
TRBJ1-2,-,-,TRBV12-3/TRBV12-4,CASSLGGWGTAFNYGYTF,TGTGCCAGCAGTTTAGGAGGGTGGGGAACGGCGTTTAACTATGGCTACACCTTC
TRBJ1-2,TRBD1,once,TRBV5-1,CASSLRQGMVYGYTF,TGCGCCAGCAGCCTTAGACAGGGGATGGTCTATGGCTACACCTTC
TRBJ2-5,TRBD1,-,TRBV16,CASSQGGQEVQYF,TGTGCCAGCAGCCAAGGGGGACAGGAGGTCCAGTACTTC
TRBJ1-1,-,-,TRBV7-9,CASSPKGYGANTEAFF,TGTGCCAGCAGCCCTAAAGGGTACGGGGCAAACACTGAAGCTTTCTTT
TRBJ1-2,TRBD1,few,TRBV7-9,CASSSGTVYGYTF,TGTGCCAGCAGCTCCGGGACAGTGTATGGCTACACCTTC
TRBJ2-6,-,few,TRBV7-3,CASSSGQPGANVLTF,TGTGCCAGCAGCTCCGGACAGCCTGGGGCCAACGTCCTGACTTTC
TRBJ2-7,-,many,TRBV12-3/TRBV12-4,CASSFDYEQYF,TGTGCCAGCAGTTTTGATTACGAGCAGTACTTC
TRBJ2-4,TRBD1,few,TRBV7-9,CASSVPEGAGNIQYF,TGTGCCAGCAGCGTCCCCGAGGGGGCGGGAAACATTCAGTACTTC
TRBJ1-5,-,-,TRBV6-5,CASRQNSNQPQHF,TGTGCCAGCAGACAAAATAGCAATCAGCCCCAGCATTTT
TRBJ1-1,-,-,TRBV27,CASRKRGDGLEAFF,TGTGCCAGCAGGAAAAGGGGTGACGGGCTTGAAGCTTTCTTT
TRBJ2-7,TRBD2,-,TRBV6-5,CASSYGGSGAYEQYF,TGTGCCAGCAGTTACGGTGGTAGCGGGGCTTACGAGCAGTACTTC
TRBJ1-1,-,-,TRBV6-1,CASSEGSPNTEAFF,TGTGCCAGCAGTGAAGGCTCTCCGAACACTGAAGCTTTCTTT
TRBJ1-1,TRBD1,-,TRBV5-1,CASSPNHGTGWNTEAFF,TGCGCCAGCAGCCCCAATCACGGGACAGGGTGGAACACTGAAGCTTTCTTT
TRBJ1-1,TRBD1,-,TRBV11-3,CASSLDVRDRDGNTEAFF,TGTGCCAGCAGCTTAGACGTCCGGGACAGGGATGGGAACACTGAAGCTTTCTTT
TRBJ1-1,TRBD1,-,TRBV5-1,CASSLGGQGTNTEAFF,TGCGCCAGCAGCTTGGGAGGACAGGGAACGAACACTGAAGCTTTCTTT
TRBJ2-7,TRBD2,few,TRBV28,CASRSLGGEGASGGENSYEQYF,TGTGCCAGCAGATCTCTGGGGGGCGAGGGTGCTAGCGGGGGTGAAAACTCCTACGAGCAGTACTTC
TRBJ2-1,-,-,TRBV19,CASSTPELYNEQFF,TGTGCCAGTAGTACCCCGGAGCTTTACAATGAGCAGTTCTTC
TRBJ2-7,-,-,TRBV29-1,CSVSGTSYEQYF,TGCAGCGTATCCGGGACCTCCTACGAGCAGTACTTC
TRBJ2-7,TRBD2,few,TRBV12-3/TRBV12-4,CASSQSWTSGIYEQYF,TGTGCCAGCAGCCAATCCTGGACTAGCGGGATCTACGAGCAGTACTTC
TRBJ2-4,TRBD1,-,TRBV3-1,CASSLGTGQNIQYF,TGTGCCAGCAGCCTAGGGACAGGGCAAAACATTCAGTACTTC
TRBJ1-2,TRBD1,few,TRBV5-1,CASSDGTGGNYGYTF,TGCGCCAGCAGCGATGGGACAGGGGGTAACTATGGCTACACCTTC
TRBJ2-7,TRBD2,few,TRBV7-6,CASSSIEAGGRLEQYF,TGTGCCAGCAGCTCAATCGAAGCGGGAGGCAGGCTCGAGCAGTACTTC
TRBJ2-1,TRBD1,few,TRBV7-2,CASSEYRGYNEQFF,TGTGCCAGCAGCGAATACAGGGGTTACAATGAGCAGTTCTTC
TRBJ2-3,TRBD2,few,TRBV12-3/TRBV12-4,CATSSLAGEAQYF,TGTGCCACCTCTTCACTAGCGGGAGAAGCGCAGTATTTT
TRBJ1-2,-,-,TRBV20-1,CSAPFGGAGDGYTF,TGCAGTGCACCCTTTGGGGGCGCGGGGGATGGCTACACCTTC
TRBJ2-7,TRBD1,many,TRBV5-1,CASSLAGTGGYEQYF,TGCGCCAGCAGCTTGGCCGGTACAGGGGGCTACGAGCAGTACTTC
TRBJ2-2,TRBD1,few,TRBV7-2,CASSADRGGNTGELFF,TGTGCCAGCAGCGCAGACAGGGGCGGTAACACCGGGGAGCTGTTTTTT
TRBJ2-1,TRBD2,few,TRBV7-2,CASSLGQRVRLAGGEQFF,TGTGCCAGCAGCTTAGGTCAGAGAGTAAGACTAGCGGGAGGTGAGCAGTTCTTC
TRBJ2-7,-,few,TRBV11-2,CASSLIGQGSDEQYF,TGTGCCAGCAGCTTAATTGGGCAGGGAAGCGACGAGCAGTACTTC
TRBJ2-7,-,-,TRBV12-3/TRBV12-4,CASSTPRAPYEQYF,TGTGCCAGCAGTACCCCCAGGGCCCCCTACGAGCAGTACTTC
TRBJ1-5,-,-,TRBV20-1,CSAIEAGLDQPQHF,TGCAGTGCCATAGAGGCAGGGCTAGATCAGCCCCAGCATTTT
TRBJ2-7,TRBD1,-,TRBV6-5,CASSYGWDSPYEQYF,TGTGCCAGCAGTTATGGATGGGACAGTCCCTACGAGCAGTACTTC
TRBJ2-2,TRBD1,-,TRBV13,CASSPDRALVELFF,TGTGCCAGCAGCCCAGACAGGGCACTTGTGGAGCTGTTTTTT
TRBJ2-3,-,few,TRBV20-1,CSASGVLQGEERYTDTQYF,TGCAGTGCTAGCGGGGTCCTACAGGGCGAAGAGCGGTACACAGATACGCAGTATTTT
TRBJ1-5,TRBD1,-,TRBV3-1,CASSLGQNSNQPQHF,TGTGCCAGCAGCTTGGGACAGAATAGCAATCAGCCCCAGCATTTT
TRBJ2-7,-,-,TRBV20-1,CSAGTIRDSEQYF,TGCAGTGCGGGGACAATTCGAGATTCCGAGCAGTACTTC